This entry is about one TCR beta chain. Everyone who took part was about 18 to 89 years old, and they came from about two dozen US areas. Before being deemed recovered, Cohort 3 donors had two negative PCRs, clearance, or symptom resolution. This sample stems from a study of blood T cell repertoires in COVID-19. CDR1 ENHRY and CDR2 SYGVKD come from the germline V gene. The V end was cut by 2 bases, the J end by 1 base, with 16 bases between. The CDR3 is made up of 17 amino acids. Original processing methods: Scientists estimated how many nucleated cells there were by amplifying reference gene primers. The data were produced by immunoSEQ multiplex PCR, yet TCRdb's version contains in-frame clones alone and is incomplete. V and J calls and clone size are those listed in that table; D and trimming were worked out from the DNA. This table holds just over 350,000 clones, roughly 84% found once.

The TCR originated in a woman aged 25-40 years who had recovered from COVID-19. The rearrangement links TRBV10-3 to TRBJ2-3; a weak D match, TRBD1 (6 bases). Sequencing was carried out using PBMCs or T cells enriched from blood (not recorded which). DNA for the CDR3: TGTGCCATCAGTGAGGGGGAACAGGGCAGGGGCACAGATACGCAGTATTTT. This gives the protein CAISEGEQGRGTDTQYF.